Listed below are T cell receptor beta chains from one sample, sequenced in a study of STAT5B mutations in CD4+ large granular lymphocyte leukemia. The assay was immunoSEQ multiplex PCR, and TCRdb's table has in-frame clones only and misses some. The table includes about 22,000 clones, more than 75% detected once. The sequenced sample consisted of CD4+ T cells from blood buffy coats. The origin of the receptors is a human donor in good health. The CDR3 runs from the conserved cysteine through the conserved F or W. Fields, in order: D gene, clone size, J gene, V gene, CDR3 protein, CDR3 DNA. The D gene is left open where the match is weak. Clone size appears in some rows only: once, few, many, or a class for an expanded clone.

>NA|NA|TRBJ1-1|TRBV30
CAWSGTQGMGALGTEAFF
TGTGCCTGGAGTGGCACGCAGGGGATGGGGGCTCTGGGCACTGAAGCTTTCTTT
>TRBD2|NA|TRBJ2-1|TRBV7-6
CASSKGLAGGTYNEQFF
TGTGCCAGCAGCAAGGGACTAGCGGGAGGTACCTACAATGAGCAGTTCTTC
>TRBD2|NA|TRBJ2-3|TRBV6-1
CASSVLAGGPGDTQYF
TGTGCCAGCAGTGTGCTAGCGGGGGGGCCCGGAGATACGCAGTATTTT
>NA|NA|TRBJ1-4|TRBV28
CASSLSAATNEKLFF
TGTGCCAGCAGTTTATCTGCAGCAACTAATGAAAAACTGTTTTTT
>NA|NA|TRBJ2-5|TRBV5-5
CASSVSQETQYF
TGTGCCAGCAGCGTATCGCAAGAGACCCAGTACTTC
>TRBD2|NA|TRBJ2-7|TRBV29-1
CSAQGLAADNDEQYF
TGCAGCGCCCAGGGACTAGCGGCGGACAACGACGAGCAGTACTTC
>NA|few|TRBJ2-7|TRBV27
CASSTRGEQYF
TGTGCCAGCAGTACCCGAGGAGAGCAGTACTTC
>TRBD1|NA|TRBJ2-5|TRBV5-1
CASSLTGARGETQYF
TGCGCCAGCAGCTTGACAGGGGCCCGGGGAGAGACCCAGTACTTC
>TRBD2|NA|TRBJ2-3|TRBV4-2
CASSQWEGRSDTDTQYF
TGTGCCAGCAGCCAATGGGAGGGCCGGTCGGACACAGATACGCAGTATTTT
>TRBD1|few|TRBJ1-5|TRBV19
CASSPDRGVSPQHF
TGTGCCAGTAGTCCCGACAGGGGGGTCTCGCCCCAGCATTTT
>NA|NA|TRBJ2-5|TRBV5-1
CASSLEGRTRETQYF
TGCGCCAGCAGCTTGGAGGGACGGACCAGGGAGACCCAGTACTTC
>NA|NA|TRBJ2-7|TRBV11-2
CASSYRSSYEQYF
TGTGCCAGCAGCTATCGGAGCTCCTACGAGCAGTACTTC
>TRBD2|NA|TRBJ2-5|TRBV5-4
CASSGRTSGQETQYF
TGTGCCAGCAGCGGCAGGACTAGCGGCCAAGAGACCCAGTACTTC
>NA|NA|TRBJ1-2|TRBV5-6
CASSLVRIPFGGYTF
TGTGCCAGCAGCTTGGTCCGGATACCCTTTGGTGGCTACACCTTC
>NA|NA|TRBJ2-3|TRBV4-1
CASSQSNSYADTQYF
TGCGCCAGCAGCCAATCTAACTCCTACGCAGATACGCAGTATTTT
>TRBD1|NA|TRBJ2-7|TRBV2
CASRGDRGYEQYF
TGTGCCAGCAGGGGGGACAGGGGCTACGAGCAGTACTTC
>NA|once|TRBJ2-7|TRBV4-2
CASSASGTGVYEQYF
TGTGCCAGCAGCGCGTCCGGGACGGGAGTCTACGAGCAGTACTTC
>NA|NA|TRBJ2-5|TRBV7-6
CASSARLGIQETQYF
TGTGCCAGCAGCGCCAGACTAGGAATCCAAGAGACCCAGTACTTC
>TRBD1|NA|TRBJ2-7|TRBV5-5
CASSLVPLPGQGILYEQYF
TGTGCCAGCAGCTTGGTTCCCCTACCGGGACAGGGAATCCTCTACGAGCAGTACTTC
>NA|NA|TRBJ2-5|TRBV28
CASRVRETQYF
TGTGCCAGCAGGGTTCGGGAGACCCAGTACTTC
>NA|NA|TRBJ1-2|TRBV10-3
CAISEPGAGYTF
TGTGCCATCAGTGAGCCGGGTGCTGGCTACACCTTC
>NA|NA|TRBJ2-1|TRBV11-2
CASSLEGRSSYNEQFF
TGTGCCAGCAGCTTAGAGGGGCGGAGCTCCTACAATGAGCAGTTCTTC
>TRBD2|few|TRBJ2-1|TRBV10-1
CASSEAGTSGRGEQFF
TGCGCCAGCAGTGAGGCCGGGACTAGCGGGAGGGGTGAGCAGTTCTTC
>NA|NA|TRBJ1-2|TRBV28
CASSLHRDVYGYTF
TGTGCCAGCAGTTTACACAGGGACGTCTATGGCTACACCTTC
>NA|NA|TRBJ2-5|TRBV25-1
CASTPPAMAETQYF
TGTGCCAGCACCCCGCCTGCAATGGCGGAGACCCAGTACTTC
>NA|NA|TRBJ1-4|TRBV25-1
CASSESPPGSWGSEKLFF
TGTGCCAGCAGTGAATCTCCCCCGGGCTCCTGGGGATCCGAAAAACTGTTTTTT
>TRBD1|NA|TRBJ2-2|TRBV9
CASSPGTGSLNTGELFF
TGTGCCAGCAGCCCCGGGACAGGGAGCCTGAACACCGGGGAGCTGTTTTTT
>NA|NA|TRBJ1-5|TRBV6-5
CASRTGQTSNQPQHF
TGTGCCAGCAGGACCGGACAGACCTCAAATCAGCCCCAGCATTTT
>NA|NA|TRBJ2-5|TRBV7-7
CASSLSGNQETQYF
TGTGCCAGCAGCTTATCAGGGAACCAAGAGACCCAGTACTTC
>TRBD2|NA|TRBJ2-7|TRBV6-1
CASRPPERGHEQYF
TGTGCCAGCCGCCCCCCCGAGCGGGGCCACGAGCAGTACTTC
>NA|NA|TRBJ2-7|TRBV6-1
CASTLETSYEQYF
TGTGCCAGCACACTAGAGACCTCCTACGAGCAGTACTTC
>TRBD1|NA|TRBJ1-6|TRBV11-1
CASSFDRGNSPLHF
TGTGCCAGCAGCTTCGACAGGGGCAATTCACCCCTCCACTTT
>TRBD1|NA|TRBJ2-7|TRBV7-9
CASSLSQGATGEQYF
TGTGCCAGCAGCTTGAGCCAGGGGGCCACTGGGGAGCAGTACTTC
>NA|NA|TRBJ1-6|TRBV28
CASGEVSSYNSPLHF
TGTGCCAGTGGGGAGGTCAGCTCCTATAATTCACCCCTCCACTTT